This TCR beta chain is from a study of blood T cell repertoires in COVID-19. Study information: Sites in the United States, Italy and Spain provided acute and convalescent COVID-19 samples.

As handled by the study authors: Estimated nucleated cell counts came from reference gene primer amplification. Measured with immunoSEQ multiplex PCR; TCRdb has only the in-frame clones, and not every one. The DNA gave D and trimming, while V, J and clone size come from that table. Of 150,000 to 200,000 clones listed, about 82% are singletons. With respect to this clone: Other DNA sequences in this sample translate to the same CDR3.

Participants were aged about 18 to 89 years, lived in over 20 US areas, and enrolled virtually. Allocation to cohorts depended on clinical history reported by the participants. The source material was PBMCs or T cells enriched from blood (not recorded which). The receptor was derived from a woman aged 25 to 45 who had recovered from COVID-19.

The CDR3 region is CASSLGQGNTIYF. The DNA for the CDR3 is TGCGCCAGCAGCTTGGGCCAGGGAAACACCATATATTTT. The V gene is TRBV5-1, the J gene TRBJ1-3; D gene ambiguous. CDR1 SGHRS and CDR2 YFSETQ come from the germline V gene. The CDR3 is 13 amino acids. Trimming took off 0 bases at V and 4 bases at J, with 5 bases between the two ends.